Each of the 18 T cell receptor beta chains below was sequenced from the same sample in a study of cytomegalovirus exposure and HLA in healthy donors. The PCR ran on 60 Vbeta and 13 Jbeta primers. Profiling relied on immunoSEQ multiplex PCR, and the TCRdb table lists in-frame clones only, not all of them. The repertoire holds around 64,000 clones, about 74% seen once, with over 20% in the top ten. The sample consisted of PBMCs. These receptor sequences come from a woman under 40 in good health and CMV-seropositive.

V is TRBV29-1 and J is TRBJ1-1; a possible D gene is TRBD1 (6 bases). The CDR3 sequence is 13 residues long. In germline, CDR1 is SQVTM, CDR2 ANQGSEA. CDR3 residues: CSANRVSNTEAFF. For the CDR3, the DNA is TGCAGTGCCAACAGGGTTTCGAACACTGAAGCTTTCTTT.

This clone was recorded once. CDR3 in amino acids: CASTFYNEQFF. CDR3 sequence (DNA): TGTGCCAGTACGTTCTACAATGAGCAGTTCTTC. The chain carries TRBV19 and TRBJ2-1; D ambiguous. This CDR3 contains 11 residues. Germline V lookup: CDR1 LNHDA, CDR2 SQIVND (reference sequence). The V end lost 7 bases, the J end lost 3 bases, and 4 bases lay between the germline ends.

A few counts support this clone. This rearrangement joins TRBV11-3 to TRBJ2-3; TRBD1 agrees at 9 bases. The V and J ends lost 5 bases and 6 bases, in that order; junction bases with no gene match: 6. The V gene's germline CDR1 is SGHNT and CDR2 YENEEA. The CDR3 sequence is 14 residues long. The CDR3 DNA follows: TGTGCCAGCAGCCCCGGACAGGGGAGGGATACGCAGTATTTT. It specifies CASSPGQGRDTQYF.

This chain links TRBV4-1 with TRBJ2-5; a possible D gene is TRBD1 (5 bases). The CDR3 sequence is 14 residues long. Trimming cost V 1 base and J 7 bases, with 13 bases left between them. Germline assignment: CDR1 MGHRA and CDR2 YSYEKL. CDR3 DNA sequence: TGCGCCAGCAGCCAAGCCCCTAGTAGGGGGACCCAGTACTTC. Translating gives CASSQAPSRGTQYF.

The chain uses TRBV15 and TRBJ1-1; a possible D gene is TRBD1 (6 bases). V gave up 1 base and J gave up 3 bases, with 18 bases separating them. CDR3 size: 17 residues. Germline CDR1 is LNHNV and CDR2 is YYDKDF (reference sequence). The CDR3 nucleotides read TGTGCCACCAGCAGAGTGGGTGGGGGCGCGGGTCACACTGAAGCTTTCTTT. Translation gives CATSRVGGGAGHTEAFF. The whole variable domain, filled in from reference TRBV15 and TRBJ1-1, reads DAMVIQNPRYQVTQFGKPVTLSCSQTLNHNVMYWYQQKSSQAPKLLFHYYDKDFNNEADTPDNFQSRRPNTSFCFLDIRSPGLGDTAMYLCATSRVGGGAGHTEAFFGQGTRLTVV.

The chain has TRBV6-5 and TRBJ2-4, with 7 bases that match TRBD1. V gave up 6 bases and J gave up 1 base; unmatched junction bases: 6. The CDR3 has 15 residues. Germline CDR1 reads MNHEY; CDR2 reads SVGAGI. The CDR3 loop is CASSRRGRAKNIQYF. The CDR3 DNA is TGTGCCAGCAGCCGTAGGGGGCGGGCCAAAAACATTCAGTACTTC.

V is TRBV5-6 and J is TRBJ2-1, with TRBD2 matching 12 bases. The junction had 5 bases not matched to a gene; V was cut back by 6 bases and J by 7 bases. The germline CDR1 and CDR2 sequences are SGHDT and YYEEEE. This CDR3 comprises 14 residues. The CDR3 sequence: CASTLLAGGNEQFF. The CDR3 region has the DNA TGTGCCAGCACCCTGCTAGCGGGAGGGAATGAGCAGTTCTTC. Together with reference TRBV5-6 and TRBJ2-1, the CDR3 gives the full variable domain: DAGVTQSPTHLIKTRGQQVTLRCSPKSGHDTVSWYQQALGQGPQFIFQYYEEEERQRGNFPDRFSGHQFPNYSSELNVNALLLGDSALYLCASTLLAGGNEQFFGPGTRLTVL.

The chain employs TRBV10-1 and TRBJ2-5; 8 nucleotides line up with TRBD2. Germline trimming cut 5 bases from V and 2 bases from J; bases unmatched to any gene: 7. The germline V gene has CDR1 WNHNN and CDR2 SYGVQD (reference sequence). The CDR3 sequence is 15 residues long. As DNA, the CDR3 is TGCGCCAGCAGTAGTAGCGGGAATCCTCAAGAGACCCAGTACTTC. Encoded protein: CASSSSGNPQETQYF.

This sequence joins TRBV29-1 and TRBJ2-1, with D tentatively TRBD2 (6 bases). The length of the CDR3 is 12 residues. With 6 bases removed from V and 5 bases from J, the gap between germline ends came to 11 bases. The germline CDR1 and CDR2 sequences are SQVTM and ANQGSEA. Here the CDR3 DNA reads TGCAGCGTCCTCCGGAGGGACAATGAGCAGTTCTTC. This translates into CSVLRRDNEQFF.

V usage is TRBV4-1 and J usage is TRBJ2-3; 9 nucleotides match TRBD2. The CDR3 runs to 16 residues. The trim removed 1 base at V and 2 bases at J, leaving 4 bases unmatched. CDR1 MGHRA and CDR2 YSYEKL come from the germline V gene. CDR3: CASSQVAGGFTDTQYF. As DNA, the CDR3 is TGCGCCAGCAGCCAAGTTGCGGGAGGGTTCACAGATACGCAGTATTTT.

The CDR3: CASSLGTSGSGYEQYF. In DNA form, the CDR3 reads TGTGCCAGCAGCCTCGGGACTAGCGGGAGTGGCTACGAGCAGTACTTC. This rearrangement joins TRBV5-4 to TRBJ2-5, with 14 positions matching TRBD2. The assigned J gene may be wrong: the sequence end matches TRBJ2-7 better. Germline assignment: CDR1 SGHNT and CDR2 YYREEE (reference sequence). CDR3 length equals 16 residues.

Regarding this clone: This likely reflects a read error, since a far larger clone is one base away. Other nucleotide sequences from this sample produce the same CDR3. V is TRBV4-3 and J is TRBJ2-2, with D possibly being TRBD2 (6 bases). V lost 0 bases and J lost 5, with 13 bases in between. CDR1 is LGHNA, CDR2 YSLEER, per germline. The CDR3 consists of 16 residues. The CDR3 DNA follows: TGCGCCAGCAGCCAAGATCTCGGGGGAAATACCGGGGAGCTGTTTTTT. Protein product: CASSQDLGGNTGELFF.

The genes are TRBV5-4 and TRBJ1-1; D is perhaps TRBD1 (6 bases). Germline lookup yields CDR1 SGHNT and CDR2 YYREEE (reference sequence). The CDR3 runs 12 residues. The ends were cut back, 0 bases at V and 11 bases at J, with 11 bases in the middle. CDR3 DNA sequence: TGTGCCAGCAGCTTGGACAGGGTTGGGGCTTTCTTT. It yields the protein CASSLDRVGAFF.

For the CDR3, the DNA is TGCGCCAGCAGCTTGACAGCTAACTATGGCTACACCTTC. It encodes CASSLTANYGYTF. The rearrangement uses TRBV5-1 and TRBJ1-2; D gene uncertain. Germline V gene data show CDR1 as SGHRS and CDR2 as YFSETQ. The CDR3 loop spans 13 amino acids. V shed 1 base and J shed 0 bases, with 4 bases lying between them.

This chain uses TRBV2 with TRBJ1-1; TRBD1 might be the D (5 bases). Germline V gene lookup returns CDR1 SNHLY and CDR2 FYNNEI. CDR3 length equals 13 residues. V was clipped by 3 bases and J by 5 bases, with 10 bases between them. CDR3 nucleotides: TGTGCCAGCAGTGAGGCGGGGGGGACTGAAGCTTTCTTT. Its protein product is CASSEAGGTEAFF. Variable domain in full (rest from reference TRBV2 and TRBJ1-1): EPEVTQTPSHQVTQMGQEVILRCVPISNHLYFYWYRQILGQKVEFLVSFYNNEISEKSEIFDDQFSVERPDGSNFTLKIRSTKLEDSAMYFCASSEAGGTEAFFGQGTRLTVV.

This chain links TRBV15 with TRBJ2-7; the D gene is possibly TRBD2 (6 bases). The CDR3 consists of 14 residues. The germline V and J ends were trimmed by 3 bases and 5 bases, with 14 bases remaining between them. CDR1 LNHNV and CDR2 YYDKDF come from the germline V gene (reference sequence). This chain's CDR3 is CATSSVGGDHEQYF. The CDR3 region has the DNA TGTGCCACCAGCAGCGTGGGGGGAGACCACGAGCAGTACTTC.

This clone has only a few counts. J is TRBJ2-5 and V is TRBV9; TRBD2 aligns across 9 bases. Germline assignment: CDR1 SGDLS and CDR2 YYNGEE. The CDR3 consists of 16 residues. J was trimmed by 7 bases and V by 7 bases; bases with no gene match: 17. CDR3 protein: CASGGGSGSPLGTQYF. The CDR3 region has the DNA TGTGCCAGCGGGGGGGGTAGCGGGAGTCCACTTGGGACCCAGTACTTC.

The CDR3: CASSERGAGWTEAFF. The CDR3, as DNA: TGTGCCAGCAGTGAAAGAGGCGCCGGGTGGACTGAAGCTTTCTTT. The V call is TRBV25-1, the J call TRBJ1-1; D remains ambiguous. This CDR3 has 15 amino acids. V was clipped by 2 bases and J by 5 bases, with 15 bases between them. CDR1 is MGHDK and CDR2 is SYGVNS in the germline V gene.